Sequencing of this T cell receptor (beta chain) was carried out in a study of T-cell reconstitution after alpha-beta-depleted transplantation in children. Unique molecular identifiers were used in preparing the TCRbeta library. One entry per CDR3 protein, called by TCRdb with MiXCR from the PCR reads. The sample holds more than 550,000 distinct CDR3 sequences, over 9.5% seen once. Trimming left V 0 bases short and J 10 bases short, with 10 bases between. The CDR3 covers 13 residues. This clonotype was picked up a small number of times. The J gene is TRBJ1-5, the V gene TRBV12-3 or TRBV12-4; D possibly corresponds to TRBD1 (6 bases). This receptor was obtained from a human donor who donated a stem cell graft to a child with acute myeloid leukemia. The input for sequencing was PBMCs from the stem cell graft donor, taken from the stem cell graft. The DNA of the CDR3 is TGTGCCAGCAGTTTAGCAACAGGGTCCCCCCAGCATTTT. Translation: CASSLATGSPQHF.